The T cell receptor beta chain under discussion was sequenced for a study of PD-L1 blockade in urothelial cancer. As to time point: pretreatment peripheral blood. Trimming took 7 bases from V and 5 from J; bases not matched to a gene: 7. This CDR3 spans 13 amino acids. The germline V gene encodes CDR1 MNHNS and CDR2 SASEGT. Here immunoSEQ multiplex PCR was the method, and the copy in TCRdb shows in-frame clones only, minus some. Of about 85,000 clones in the sample, about 84% were seen once. The input for sequencing was PBMCs, taken around atezolizumab (anti-PD-L1) treatment. The chain links TRBV6-1 to TRBJ2-5; 7 bases line up with TRBD2. The TCR sequence derives from a man in his sixties with urothelial cancer. The CDR3 region has the DNA TGTGCCAGCATAACAGCGGGGACGGAGACCCAGTACTTC. This sequence encodes CASITAGTETQYF.